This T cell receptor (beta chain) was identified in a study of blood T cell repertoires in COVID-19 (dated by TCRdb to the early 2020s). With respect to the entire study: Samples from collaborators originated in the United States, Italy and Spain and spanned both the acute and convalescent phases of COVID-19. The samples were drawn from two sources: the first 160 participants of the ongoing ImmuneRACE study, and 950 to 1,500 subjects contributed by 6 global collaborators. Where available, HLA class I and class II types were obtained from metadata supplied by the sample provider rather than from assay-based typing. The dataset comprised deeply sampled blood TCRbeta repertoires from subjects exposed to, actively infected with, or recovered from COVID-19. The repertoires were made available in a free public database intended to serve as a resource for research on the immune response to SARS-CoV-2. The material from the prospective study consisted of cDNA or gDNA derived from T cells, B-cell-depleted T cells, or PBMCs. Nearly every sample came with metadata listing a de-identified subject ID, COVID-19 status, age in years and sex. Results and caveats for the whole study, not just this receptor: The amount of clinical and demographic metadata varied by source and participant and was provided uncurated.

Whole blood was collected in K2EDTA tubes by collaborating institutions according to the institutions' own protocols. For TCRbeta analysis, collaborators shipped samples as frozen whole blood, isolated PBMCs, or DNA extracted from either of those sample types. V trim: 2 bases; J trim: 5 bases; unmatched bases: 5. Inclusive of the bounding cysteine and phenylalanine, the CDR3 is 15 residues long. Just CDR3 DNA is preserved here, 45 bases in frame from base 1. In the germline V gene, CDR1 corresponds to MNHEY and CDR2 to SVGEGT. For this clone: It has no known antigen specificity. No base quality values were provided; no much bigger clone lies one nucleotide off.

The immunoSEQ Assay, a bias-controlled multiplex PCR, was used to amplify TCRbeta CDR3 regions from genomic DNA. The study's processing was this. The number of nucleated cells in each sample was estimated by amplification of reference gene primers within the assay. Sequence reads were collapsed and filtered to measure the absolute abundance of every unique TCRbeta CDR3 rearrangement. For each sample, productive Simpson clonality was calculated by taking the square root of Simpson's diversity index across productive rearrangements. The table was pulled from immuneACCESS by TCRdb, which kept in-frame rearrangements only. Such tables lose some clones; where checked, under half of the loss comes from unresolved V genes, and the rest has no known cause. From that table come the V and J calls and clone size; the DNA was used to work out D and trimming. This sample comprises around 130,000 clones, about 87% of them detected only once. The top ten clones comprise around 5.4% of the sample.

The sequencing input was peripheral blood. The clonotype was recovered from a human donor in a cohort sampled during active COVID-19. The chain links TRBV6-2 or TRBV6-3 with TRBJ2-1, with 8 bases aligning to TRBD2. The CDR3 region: CASSYGGTSNNEQFF. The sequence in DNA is TGTGCCAGCAGTTACGGCGGGACTAGTAACAATGAGCAGTTCTTC.